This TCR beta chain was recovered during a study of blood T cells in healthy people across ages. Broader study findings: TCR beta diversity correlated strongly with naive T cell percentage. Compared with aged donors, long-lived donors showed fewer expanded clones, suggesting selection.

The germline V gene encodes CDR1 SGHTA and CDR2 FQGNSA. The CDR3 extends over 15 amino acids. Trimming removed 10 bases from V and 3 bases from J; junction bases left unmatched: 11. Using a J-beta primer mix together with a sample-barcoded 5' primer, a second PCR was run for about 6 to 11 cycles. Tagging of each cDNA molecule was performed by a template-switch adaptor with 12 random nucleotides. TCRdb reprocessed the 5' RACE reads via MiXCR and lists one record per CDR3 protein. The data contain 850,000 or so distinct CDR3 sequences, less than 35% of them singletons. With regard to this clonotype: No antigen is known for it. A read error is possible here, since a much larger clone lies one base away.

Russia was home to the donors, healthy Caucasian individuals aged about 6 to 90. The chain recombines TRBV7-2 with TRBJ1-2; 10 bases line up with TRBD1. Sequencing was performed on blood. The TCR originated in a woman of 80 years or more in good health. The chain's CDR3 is CANTPWTGGYYGYTF. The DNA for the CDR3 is TGTGCCAACACCCCTTGGACAGGGGGATACTATGGCTACACCTTC.